Listed here is a single T cell receptor beta chain. This specimen belongs to a study of CD8+CD57+ T cells in acquired aplastic anemia. Before being chosen for sequencing, patients had shown CD8+CD57+ cell expansion by flow cytometry. Researchers used genomic DNA as the template to profile TCR beta VDJ and CDR3. TCRdb used MiXCR to reprocess the reads, holding one entry per CDR3 protein. Seen here are 260,000 or so distinct CDR3 sequences, around 82% observed once, and the top ten hold 35% to 50%. Specimen: sorted CD4+, CD8+, or CD8+CD57+ T cells (not recorded which) from PBMCs. This TCR derives from a human donor with aplastic anemia.

DNA of the CDR3: TGTGCCAGCAGCTTAGGAACCGAGACAGATACGCAGTATTTT. Translated, it gives CASSLGTETDTQYF. J is TRBJ2-3 and V is TRBV7-9, with unresolved D. Looked up from germline, CDR1 is SEHNR and CDR2 is FQNEAQ (reference sequence). There are 14 residues in the CDR3. Trimming removed 1 base at V and 3 bases at J, with 8 bases between.